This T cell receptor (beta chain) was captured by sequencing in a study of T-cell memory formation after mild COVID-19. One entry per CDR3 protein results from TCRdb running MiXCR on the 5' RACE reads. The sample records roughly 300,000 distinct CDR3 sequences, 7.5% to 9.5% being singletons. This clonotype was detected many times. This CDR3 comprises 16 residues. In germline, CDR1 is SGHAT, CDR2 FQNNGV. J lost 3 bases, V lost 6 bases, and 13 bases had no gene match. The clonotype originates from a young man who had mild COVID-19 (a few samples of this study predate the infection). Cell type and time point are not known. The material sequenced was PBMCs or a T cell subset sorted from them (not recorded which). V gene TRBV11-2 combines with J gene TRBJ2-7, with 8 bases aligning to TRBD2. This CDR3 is CASRRLIKRGSYEQYF. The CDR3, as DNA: TGTGCCAGCAGGAGGCTTATTAAGCGGGGGAGCTACGAGCAGTACTTC. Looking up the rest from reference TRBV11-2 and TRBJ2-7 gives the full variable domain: EAGVAQSPRYKIIEKRQSVAFWCNPISGHATLYWYQQILGQGPKLLIQFQNNGVVDDSQLPKDRFSAERLKGVDSTLKIQPAKLEDSAVYLCASRRLIKRGSYEQYFGPGTRLTVT.